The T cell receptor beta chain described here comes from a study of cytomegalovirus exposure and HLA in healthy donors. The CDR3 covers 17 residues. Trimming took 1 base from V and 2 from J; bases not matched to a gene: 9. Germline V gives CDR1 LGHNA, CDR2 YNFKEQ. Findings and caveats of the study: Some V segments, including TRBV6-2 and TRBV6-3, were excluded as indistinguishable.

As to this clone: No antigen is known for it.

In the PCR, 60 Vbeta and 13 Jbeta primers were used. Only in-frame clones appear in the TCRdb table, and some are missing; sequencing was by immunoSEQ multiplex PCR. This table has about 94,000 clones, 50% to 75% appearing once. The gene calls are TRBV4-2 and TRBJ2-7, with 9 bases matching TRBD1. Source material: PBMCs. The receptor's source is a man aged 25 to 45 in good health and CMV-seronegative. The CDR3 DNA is TGTGCCAGCAGCCAAGGTCATCTGGGACAGGGTGCCTACGAGCAGTACTTC. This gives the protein CASSQGHLGQGAYEQYF.